This entry concerns a single TCR beta chain. TCRdb passed the 5' RACE reads through MiXCR, listing each CDR3 protein once. The sample has roughly 190,000 distinct CDR3 sequences, 15% to 20% seen once; the top ten hold roughly two fifths. The data were obtained in a study of identical twins. Per the germline V gene, CDR1 is SQVTM and CDR2 is ANQGSEA. This CDR3 has 13 amino acids. V was trimmed by 6 bases and J by 4 bases, leaving 15 bases between them. Separately, the same data were catalogued under a study of T cells expressing NK-cell markers. From that paper: Restriction of the sorted population to alpha-beta TCR T cells was achieved in several experiments with an anti-gamma-delta TCR antibody.

The clonotype was recovered from a woman aged 18-29 years in good health. The sequenced sample was CD8+ T cells sorted from blood. V is TRBV29-1 and J is TRBJ1-1; D ambiguous. CDR3 in amino acids: CSVGISGGTEAFF. The DNA of the CDR3 is TGCAGCGTCGGGATTTCAGGAGGCACTGAAGCTTTCTTT.